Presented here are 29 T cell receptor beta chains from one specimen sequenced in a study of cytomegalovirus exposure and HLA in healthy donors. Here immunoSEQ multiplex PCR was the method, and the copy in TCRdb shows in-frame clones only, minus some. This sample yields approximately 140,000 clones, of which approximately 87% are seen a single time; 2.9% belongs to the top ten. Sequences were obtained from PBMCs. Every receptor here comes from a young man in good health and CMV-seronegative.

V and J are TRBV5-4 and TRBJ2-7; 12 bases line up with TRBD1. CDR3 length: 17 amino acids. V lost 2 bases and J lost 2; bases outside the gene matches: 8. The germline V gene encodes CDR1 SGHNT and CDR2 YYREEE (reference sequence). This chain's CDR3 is CASSFGTGGDLAYEQYF. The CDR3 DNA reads TGTGCCAGCAGCTTCGGGACAGGGGGCGACCTGGCCTACGAGCAGTACTTC.

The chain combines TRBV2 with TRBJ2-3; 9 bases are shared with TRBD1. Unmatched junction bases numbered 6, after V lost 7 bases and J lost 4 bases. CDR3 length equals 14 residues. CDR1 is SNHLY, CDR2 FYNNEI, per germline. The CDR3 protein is CASKRDRVSDTQYF. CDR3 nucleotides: TGTGCCAGCAAGCGGGACAGGGTGTCAGATACGCAGTATTTT.

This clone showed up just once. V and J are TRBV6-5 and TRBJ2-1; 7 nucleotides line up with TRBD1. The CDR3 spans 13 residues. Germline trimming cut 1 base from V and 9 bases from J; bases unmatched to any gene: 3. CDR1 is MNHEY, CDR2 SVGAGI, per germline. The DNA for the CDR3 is TGTGCCAGCAGTTACTTGACAGGGATTGAGCAGTTCTTC. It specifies CASSYLTGIEQFF.

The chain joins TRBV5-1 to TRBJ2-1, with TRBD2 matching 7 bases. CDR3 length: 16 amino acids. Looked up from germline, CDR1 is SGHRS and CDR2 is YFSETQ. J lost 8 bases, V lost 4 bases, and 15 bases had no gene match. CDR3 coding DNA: TGCGCCAGCAGCCTTGGACTTTCCTCGGGGGGTTATGAGCAGTTCTTC. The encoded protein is CASSLGLSSGGYEQFF.

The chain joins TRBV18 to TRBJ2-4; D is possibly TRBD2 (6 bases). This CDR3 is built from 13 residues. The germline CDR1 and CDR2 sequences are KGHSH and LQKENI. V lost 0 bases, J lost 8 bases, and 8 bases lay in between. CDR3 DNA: TGTGCCAGCTCACCACCAGGAGGGGACATTCAGTACTTC. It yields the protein CASSPPGGDIQYF.

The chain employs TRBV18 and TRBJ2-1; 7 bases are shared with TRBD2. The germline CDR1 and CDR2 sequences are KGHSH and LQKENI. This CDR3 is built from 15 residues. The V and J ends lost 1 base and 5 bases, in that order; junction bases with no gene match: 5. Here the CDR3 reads CASSPQLLADNEQFF. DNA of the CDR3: TGTGCCAGCTCACCACAGCTCCTAGCGGACAATGAGCAGTTCTTC.

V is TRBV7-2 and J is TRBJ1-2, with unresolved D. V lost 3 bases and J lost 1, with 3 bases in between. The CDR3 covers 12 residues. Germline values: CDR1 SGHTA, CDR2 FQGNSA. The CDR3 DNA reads TGTGCCAGCAGCTTTAATAACTATGGCTACACCTTC. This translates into CASSFNNYGYTF.

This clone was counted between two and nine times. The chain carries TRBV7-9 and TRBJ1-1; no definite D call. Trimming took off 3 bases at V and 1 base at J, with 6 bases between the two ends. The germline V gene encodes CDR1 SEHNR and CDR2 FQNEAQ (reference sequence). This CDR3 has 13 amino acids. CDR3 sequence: CASSFTTNTEAFF. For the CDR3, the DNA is TGTGCCAGCAGCTTTACAACGAACACTGAAGCTTTCTTT. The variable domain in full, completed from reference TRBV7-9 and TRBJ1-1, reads DTGVSQNPRHKITKRGQNVTFRCDPISEHNRLYWYRQTLGQGPEFLTYFQNEAQLEKSRLLSDRFSAERPKGSFSTLEIQRTEQGDSAMYLCASSFTTNTEAFFGQGTRLTVV.

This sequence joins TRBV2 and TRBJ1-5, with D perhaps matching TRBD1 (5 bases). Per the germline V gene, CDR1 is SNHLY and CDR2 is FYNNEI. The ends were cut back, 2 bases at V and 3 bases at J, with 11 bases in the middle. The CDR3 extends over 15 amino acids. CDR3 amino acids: CASSEPGRVNQPQHF. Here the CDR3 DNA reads TGTGCCAGCAGTGAACCGGGCAGGGTCAATCAGCCCCAGCATTTT. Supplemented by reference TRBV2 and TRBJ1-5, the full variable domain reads EPEVTQTPSHQVTQMGQEVILRCVPISNHLYFYWYRQILGQKVEFLVSFYNNEISEKSEIFDDQFSVERPDGSNFTLKIRSTKLEDSAMYFCASSEPGRVNQPQHFGDGTRLSIL.

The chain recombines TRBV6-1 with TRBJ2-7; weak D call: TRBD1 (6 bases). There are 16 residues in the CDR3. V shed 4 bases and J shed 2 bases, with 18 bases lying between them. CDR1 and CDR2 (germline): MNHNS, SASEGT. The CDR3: CASSGRPGTPPYEQYF. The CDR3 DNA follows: TGTGCCAGCAGTGGCCGTCCCGGGACACCCCCCTACGAGCAGTACTTC.

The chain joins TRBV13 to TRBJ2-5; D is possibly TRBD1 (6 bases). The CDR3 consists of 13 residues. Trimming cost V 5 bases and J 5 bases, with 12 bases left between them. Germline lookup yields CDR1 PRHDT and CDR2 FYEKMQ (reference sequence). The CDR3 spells CASSEQGRETQYF. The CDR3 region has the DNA TGTGCCAGCAGCGAACAGGGTCGGGAGACCCAGTACTTC.

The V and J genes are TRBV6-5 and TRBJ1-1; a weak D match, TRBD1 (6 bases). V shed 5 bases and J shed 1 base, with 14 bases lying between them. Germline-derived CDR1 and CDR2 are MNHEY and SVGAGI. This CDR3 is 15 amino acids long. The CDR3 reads CASSPLEGQNTEAFF. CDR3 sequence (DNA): TGTGCCAGCAGTCCCTTAGAGGGACAGAACACTGAAGCTTTCTTT.

Written as DNA, the CDR3 is TGTGCCAGTAGTTCCACGGGAGAGACCCAGTACTTC. Translation gives CASSSTGETQYF. The rearrangement links TRBV19 to TRBJ2-5; D is undetermined. Per germline, CDR1 LNHDA and CDR2 SQIVND (reference sequence). The CDR3 has 12 residues. V lost 5 bases, J lost 4 bases, and 8 bases lay in between.

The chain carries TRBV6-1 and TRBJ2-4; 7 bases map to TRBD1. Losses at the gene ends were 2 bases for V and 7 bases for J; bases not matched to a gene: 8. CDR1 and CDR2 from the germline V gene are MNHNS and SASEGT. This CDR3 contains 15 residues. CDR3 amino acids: CASSELLDRVNIQYF. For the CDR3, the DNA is TGTGCCAGCAGTGAACTGCTCGACAGGGTGAACATTCAGTACTTC.

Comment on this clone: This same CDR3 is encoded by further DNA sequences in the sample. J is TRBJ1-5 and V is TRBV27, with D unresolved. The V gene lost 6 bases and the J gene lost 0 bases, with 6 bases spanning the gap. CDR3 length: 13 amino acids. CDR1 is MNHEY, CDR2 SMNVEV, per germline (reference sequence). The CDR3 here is CASSFYSNQPQHF. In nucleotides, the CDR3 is TGTGCCAGCAGCTTTTATAGCAATCAGCCCCAGCATTTT.

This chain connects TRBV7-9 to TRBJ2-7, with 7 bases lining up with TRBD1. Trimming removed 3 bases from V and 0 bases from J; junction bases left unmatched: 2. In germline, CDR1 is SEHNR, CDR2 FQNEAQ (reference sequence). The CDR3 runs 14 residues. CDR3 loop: CASSFRQGSYEQYF. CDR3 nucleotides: TGTGCCAGCAGCTTCCGACAGGGCTCCTACGAGCAGTACTTC.

In DNA, the CDR3 is TGTGCCACCTGTACAGGGGGACCCTACAATGAGCAGTTCTTC. Translation: CATCTGGPYNEQFF. V and J are TRBV10-3 and TRBJ2-1; TRBD1 agrees at 8 bases. Germline CDR1 and CDR2: ENHRY and SYGVKD. The ends lost 10 bases at V and 2 bases at J; junction bases unmatched: 7. The CDR3 contains 14 residues.

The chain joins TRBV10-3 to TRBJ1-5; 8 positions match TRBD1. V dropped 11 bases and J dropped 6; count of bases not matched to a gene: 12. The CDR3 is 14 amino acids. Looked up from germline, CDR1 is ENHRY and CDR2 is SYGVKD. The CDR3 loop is CASSRGRGSQPQHF. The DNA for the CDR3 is TGTGCCTCGAGCAGGGGGCGGGGTTCTCAGCCCCAGCATTTT.

CDR3 in amino acids: CASRETGGLGSYEQYF. The CDR3 coding sequence is TGTGCCAGCAGGGAAACGGGGGGCCTGGGATCCTACGAGCAGTACTTC. The V gene is TRBV7-2, the J gene TRBJ2-7; D is perhaps TRBD2 (7 bases). V was pared by 6 bases and J by 1 base, with 19 bases between. This CDR3 is built from 16 residues. Per the germline V gene, CDR1 is SGHTA and CDR2 is FQGNSA.

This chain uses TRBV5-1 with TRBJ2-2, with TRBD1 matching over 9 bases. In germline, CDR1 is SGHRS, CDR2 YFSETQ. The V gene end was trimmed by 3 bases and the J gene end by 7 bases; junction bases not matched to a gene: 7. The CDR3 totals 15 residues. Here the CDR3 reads CASSSSTGGDGELFF. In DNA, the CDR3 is TGCGCCAGCAGCTCCTCGACAGGGGGAGACGGGGAGCTGTTTTTT.

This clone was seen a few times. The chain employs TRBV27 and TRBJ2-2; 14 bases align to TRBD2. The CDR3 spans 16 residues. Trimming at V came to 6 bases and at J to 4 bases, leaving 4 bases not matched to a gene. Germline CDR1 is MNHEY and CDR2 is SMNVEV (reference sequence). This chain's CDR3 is CASRRLAGGTTGELFF. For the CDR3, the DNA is TGTGCCAGCAGAAGACTAGCGGGAGGGACCACCGGGGAGCTGTTTTTT.

DNA of the CDR3: TGTGCCAGCAGCTTAAGCGGGAGGTCTGAGCAGTTCTTC. Protein sequence: CASSLSGRSEQFF. The rearrangement joins TRBV7-2 to TRBJ2-1, with TRBD2 matching 9 bases. J gave up 9 bases and V 2 bases, and 2 bases lay outside the gene matches. The CDR3 is made up of 13 amino acids. The germline V gene encodes CDR1 SGHTA and CDR2 FQGNSA.

The DNA of the CDR3 is TGCGCCAGCAGCCCCGACCCAGGTCCTAACTATGGCTACACCTTC. This translates into CASSPDPGPNYGYTF. The chain couples TRBV4-1 to TRBJ1-2; D is unresolved. Germline CDR1 reads MGHRA; CDR2 reads YSYEKL. There are 15 residues in the CDR3. V was shortened by 4 bases and J by 0 bases, with 12 bases between the two germline ends.

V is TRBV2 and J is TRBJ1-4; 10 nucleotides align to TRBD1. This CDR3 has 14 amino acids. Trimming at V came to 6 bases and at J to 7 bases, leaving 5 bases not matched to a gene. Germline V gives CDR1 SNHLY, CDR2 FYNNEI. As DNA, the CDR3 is TGTGCCAGCAGGAGGGACAGGGGAAGTGAAAAACTGTTTTTT. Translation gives CASRRDRGSEKLFF.

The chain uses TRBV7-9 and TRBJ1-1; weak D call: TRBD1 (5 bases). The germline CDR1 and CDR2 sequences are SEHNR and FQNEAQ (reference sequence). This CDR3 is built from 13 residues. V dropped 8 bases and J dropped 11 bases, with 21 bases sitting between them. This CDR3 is CASVMGGEGRAFF. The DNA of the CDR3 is TGTGCCAGCGTGATGGGGGGAGAAGGGCGGGCTTTCTTT.

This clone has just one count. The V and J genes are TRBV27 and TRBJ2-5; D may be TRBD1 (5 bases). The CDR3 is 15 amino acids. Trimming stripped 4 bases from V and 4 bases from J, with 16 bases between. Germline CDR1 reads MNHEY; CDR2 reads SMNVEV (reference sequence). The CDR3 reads CASSSPTQGRETQYF. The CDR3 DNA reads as TGTGCCAGCAGTTCTCCGACGCAGGGTAGAGAGACCCAGTACTTC.

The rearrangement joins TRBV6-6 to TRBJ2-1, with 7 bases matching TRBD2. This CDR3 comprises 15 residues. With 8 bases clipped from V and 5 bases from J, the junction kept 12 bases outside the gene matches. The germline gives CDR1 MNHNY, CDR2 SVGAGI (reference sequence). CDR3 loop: CASLTRPGGNNEQFF. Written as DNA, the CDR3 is TGTGCCAGCCTGACCCGTCCGGGAGGAAACAATGAGCAGTTCTTC.

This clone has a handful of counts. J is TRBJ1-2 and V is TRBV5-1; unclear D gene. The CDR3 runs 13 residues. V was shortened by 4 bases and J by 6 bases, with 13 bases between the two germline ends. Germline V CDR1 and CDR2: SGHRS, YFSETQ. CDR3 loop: CASSQGGRDGYTF. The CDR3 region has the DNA TGCGCCAGCAGCCAAGGAGGTCGTGATGGCTACACCTTC.

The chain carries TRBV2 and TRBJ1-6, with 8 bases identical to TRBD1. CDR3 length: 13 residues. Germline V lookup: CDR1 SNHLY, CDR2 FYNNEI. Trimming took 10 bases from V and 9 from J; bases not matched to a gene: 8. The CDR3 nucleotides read TGTGCCACCCTACAGGGGGAAGTTTCACCCCTCCACTTT. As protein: CATLQGEVSPLHF.